This T cell receptor beta chain was sequenced for a study of monozygotic twins with inflammatory bowel disease (dated 2019 in TCRdb). For the wider study: The complete study included about 28 monozygotic twin pairs: 19 IBD-discordant Danish pairs and nine German pairs, of which four were IBD-concordant and five were IBD-discordant. Each individual had, on average, about 151 000 unique TCRalpha sequences and 181 000 unique TCRbeta sequences available for analysis. The search for disease-associated traits relied mainly on comparing IBD patients with their genetically identical healthy co-twins within discordant pairs.

The library was prepared using 5' RACE. The input for every TCR library was around 4,000 ng of total RNA. cDNA was synthesized with SMARTScribe reverse transcriptase in eight separate reactions per sample. Unique molecular identifiers containing a 6-nucleotide sample barcode were introduced through template switching during cDNA synthesis. Amplification of TCRalpha and TCRbeta cDNA involved two nested PCRs of 16 and 9 cycles, and each PCR was followed by bead purification. Before amplification, the cDNA was treated with uracil DNA-glycosylase and purified using the QIAquick PCR purification kit. The second PCR was the step at which Illumina TruSeq-compatible adapters and sample-specific barcodes were added. TapeStation and Qubit were used to check library quality and concentration, and 4.5 to 5 ng of each library was pooled. Sequencing of pooled libraries was carried out on an Illumina HiSeq2500 single-index Rapid Run using 2 x 100 bp reads and custom sequencing primers. In the original analysis: UMI-based consensus assembly with MiGEC version 1.2.6 was used to correct PCR and sequencing errors. MiXCR version 2.1.1 was used for V(D)J alignment, clonotype assembly and CDR3 extraction. Normalisation of gene usage, clonotype sharing and MAIT/NKT TCR abundance was achieved by analysing the top 1000, 10 000 and 20 000 clonotypes per sample. Diversity was computed as the inverse Simpson index with the vegan R package after downsampling to 27 000 UMIs. Paired Mann-Whitney U tests on discordant twin pairs were used, with Benjamini-Hochberg multiple-testing correction. TCRdb reprocessed the public reads and reports one entry per CDR3 protein sequence, without DNA. These V and J calls are TCRdb output, not the study's own analysis. The record for this sample contains about 210,000 distinct CDR3 sequences. 1.5% to 2% of the sample is in the top ten clones.

Turning to this clonotype: Its binding antigen is unknown.

Broad study findings and their caveats: The results gave no support for a single strong signal or clonotype linked to IBD. Fewer clonotypes were shared with other individuals by IBD patients than by healthy twins, most markedly in patients showing signs of disease activity. TCRbeta repertoire diversity, by inverse Simpson index, was decreased in IBD patients compared with their healthy co-twins. Because patients were on differing immunosuppressive treatments, the repertoires may have picked up extra background noise and inter-individual variability. Distinction between different T cell subtypes could not be achieved in the analysis. Repertoire similarity did not differ between concordant and discordant twins, which could be due to limited statistical power.

A 2.5 ml peripheral blood sample was drawn into PAXgene tubes per donor and stored at -80°C. Total RNA was isolated from whole blood with the PAXgene blood miRNA kit on an automated QIAcube, without T cell sorting. Peripheral blood from monozygotic twin pairs, either concordant or discordant for inflammatory bowel disease, underwent deep TCRalpha and TCRbeta repertoire profiling that used unique molecular barcoding. Smoking habits were recorded for all twin pairs, and individuals were classified as current, former or never smokers. The clonotype comes from a human donor with ulcerative colitis or Crohn's disease, or a healthy co-twin of an affected twin (not recorded which). Material for sequencing was blood.

The CDR3 in this case is CASSLETGVNEQYF. This chain joins TRBV5-1 to TRBJ2-7; the TRBD1 assignment by TCRdb is unverifiable without DNA. Reading from cysteine to phenylalanine, the CDR3 counts 14 amino acids. No DNA is listed. The germline V gene yields SGHRS for CDR1 and YFSETQ for CDR2. With the portions outside the CDR3 filled from the reference TRBV5-1 and TRBJ2-7 genes, the complete variable region becomes KAGVTQTPRYLIKTRGQQVTLSCSPISGHRSVSWYQQTPGQGLQFLFEYFSETQRNKGNFPGRFSGRQFSNSRSEMNVSTLELGDSALYLCASSLETGVNEQYFGPGTRLTVT.